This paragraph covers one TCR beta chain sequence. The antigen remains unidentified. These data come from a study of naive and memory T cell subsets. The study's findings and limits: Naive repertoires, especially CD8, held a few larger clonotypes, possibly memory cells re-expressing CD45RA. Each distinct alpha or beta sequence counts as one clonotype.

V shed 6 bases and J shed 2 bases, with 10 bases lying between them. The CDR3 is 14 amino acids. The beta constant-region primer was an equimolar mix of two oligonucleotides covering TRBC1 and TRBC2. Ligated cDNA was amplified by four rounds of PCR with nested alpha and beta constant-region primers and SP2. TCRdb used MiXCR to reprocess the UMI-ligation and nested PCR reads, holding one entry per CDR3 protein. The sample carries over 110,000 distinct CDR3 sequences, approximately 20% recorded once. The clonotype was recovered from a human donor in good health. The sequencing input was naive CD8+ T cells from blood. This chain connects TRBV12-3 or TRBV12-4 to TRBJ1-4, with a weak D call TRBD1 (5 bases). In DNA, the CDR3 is TGTGCCAGCAGGGGGGGTGTCACTAATGAAAAACTGTTTTTT. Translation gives CASRGGVTNEKLFF.